This TCR beta chain came from a study of T cell responses to AZD1222 COVID-19 vaccine. The CDR3 runs 16 residues. Trimming left V 2 bases short and J 0 bases short, with 13 bases between. Germline CDR1 and CDR2: MNHEY and SVGEGT. The method was immunoSEQ multiplex PCR; TCRdb's version includes in-frame clones alone and lacks a portion of them. The table has 110,000 or so clones, approximately 93% seen once. The V call is TRBV6-2 or TRBV6-3, the J call TRBJ1-1; the D gene is possibly TRBD1 (5 bases). The sequence was collected from an adult in good health. The sequences come from peripheral blood, collected on day 0 of AZD1222 vaccination. As DNA, the CDR3 is TGTGCCAGCAGTTACAGTTATGGGGGAGTGAACACTGAAGCTTTCTTT. As protein: CASSYSYGGVNTEAFF.